The sequence of this T cell receptor (beta chain) was determined in a study of CD8+ T cells in alopecia areata. Study information: Treated patients were given 5 to 10 mg oral tofacitinib twice daily. Overall study results and limits: Association of baseline CD8+ expansion with response is uncertain owing to one nonresponder.

Details on this clone: Its antigen is currently unknown.

V was clipped by 4 bases and J by 3 bases; unmatched bases: 12. CDR1 is SGHDT and CDR2 is YYEEEE in the germline V gene. This CDR3 is 16 amino acids long. The sequencing template was cDNA reverse transcribed from extracted RNA. TCRdb keeps only in-frame clones here, not all; method: immunoSEQ multiplex PCR. The top ten hold 10% to 15% of the sample, which has about 190,000 clones, roughly 64% seen once. The treatment: oral pan-JAK inhibitor, 5-10 mg twice daily. This clonotype was obtained from a human donor with alopecia areata. The chain uses TRBV5-6 and TRBJ1-1, with 7 positions matching TRBD1. The sample was CD8+ T cells sorted from blood, taken at week 24, from a patient treated with tofacitinib. CDR3 in amino acids: CASSEDRVVMDTEAFF. CDR3 nucleotides: TGTGCCAGCAGCGAAGACAGGGTCGTAATGGACACTGAAGCTTTCTTT.